The T cell receptor (beta chain) described here comes from a study of cytomegalovirus exposure and HLA in healthy donors. Details on this clone: The target antigen is unknown.

Overall study results and limits: Specific recognition of CMV antigens was confirmed in vitro for a few chains (all CMV-associated). For most TCR sequences rarity was the rule, although some public TCRs occurred in many donors.

Clones were sequenced by immunoSEQ multiplex PCR, and TCRdb holds only the in-frame ones, with some missing. The sample has about 240,000 clones; 70% to 90% are singletons. CDR1 SGHTA and CDR2 FQGNSA come from the germline V gene. This CDR3 spans 15 amino acids. Losses at the gene ends were 4 bases for V and 8 bases for J; bases not matched to a gene: 11. The TCR comes from a woman aged 25 to 39 in good health and CMV-seropositive. Input material: PBMCs. The rearrangement joins TRBV7-2 to TRBJ2-3; 8 nucleotides align to TRBD1. DNA for the CDR3: TGTGCCAGCAGCTCTCGGACAGGGATGTATGGTACGCAGTATTTT. Translation gives CASSSRTGMYGTQYF.